Below, one T cell receptor (beta chain) is given with its context. TCRdb's table, derived via immunoSEQ multiplex PCR, lists solely in-frame clones and lacks some. The repertoire consists of some 530,000 clones, with 70% to 90% occurring once and the leading ten covering 8% to 9.5%. This sample was included in a study of blood T cell repertoires in COVID-19. The CDR3 extends over 15 amino acids. Germline V gene data show CDR1 as ENHRY and CDR2 as SYGVKD. V dropped 5 bases and J dropped 4; count of bases not matched to a gene: 7. The chain joins TRBV10-3 to TRBJ1-5, with 8 bases lining up with TRBD1. Sample: PBMCs or T cells enriched from blood (not recorded which). This clonotype was sampled from a woman in her sixties who had recovered from COVID-19. CDR3 sequence (DNA): TGTGCCATCAGTACCACAGGGGGGATTAATCAGCCCCAGCATTTT. This codes for CAISTTGGINQPQHF.